These T cell receptor beta chains were read from a single sample in a study of memory CD4+ T cells and cytomegalovirus serostatus. Generated by immunoSEQ multiplex PCR, the TCRdb table keeps only in-frame clones and is missing some. The data show some 95,000 clones, over 70% seen once. The sample comprised memory CD4+ T cells from blood. The receptors stem from an adult in good health and CMV-seropositive. Both conserved end residues are part of each CDR3. D genes are given only for firm matches. Expanded clones get a size class; other rows say once, few or many, or leave the size out.

j_call	v_call	clone_size	d_call	cdr3_aa	cdr3_nt
TRBJ1-4	TRBV27	.	.	CASRPTALVGKLFF	TGTGCCAGCCGACCGACAGCCCTAGTCGGAAAACTGTTTTTT
TRBJ1-2	TRBV5-6	.	.	CASSARGNYGYTF	TGTGCCAGCAGCGCCAGGGGAAACTATGGCTACACCTTC
TRBJ2-3	TRBV27	.	.	CASLKGAGSSTDTQYF	TGTGCCAGCCTCAAAGGGGCGGGGTCTAGCACAGATACGCAGTATTTT
TRBJ2-3	TRBV6-6	.	TRBD2	CASSKREAGEADTQYF	TGTGCCAGCAGTAAGCGGGAGGCAGGTGAAGCAGATACGCAGTATTTT
TRBJ1-3	TRBV5-5	.	.	CASSLYGVGSSGNTIYF	TGTGCCAGCAGCTTGTATGGGGTCGGGTCTTCTGGAAACACCATATATTTT
TRBJ1-1	TRBV2	.	.	CAVRGDGTEAFF	TGTGCCGTCCGAGGGGATGGCACTGAAGCTTTCTTT
TRBJ1-2	TRBV28	.	.	CASSFLHYGYTF	TGTGCCAGCAGTTTTTTGCACTATGGCTACACCTTC
TRBJ2-7	TRBV7-8	.	.	CASSIQGYEQYF	TGTGCCAGCAGCATACAGGGCTACGAGCAGTACTTC
TRBJ1-2	TRBV18	.	.	CASSPPGLGDGYTF	TGTGCCAGCTCACCACCAGGTCTGGGGGATGGCTACACCTTC
TRBJ2-5	TRBV5-4	.	.	CASSPDSLQTQYF	TGTGCCAGCAGCCCCGACTCGCTCCAGACCCAGTACTTC
TRBJ2-3	TRBV7-8	.	TRBD1	CASSMQGALDTQYF	TGTGCCAGCAGCATGCAGGGGGCTTTGGATACGCAGTATTTT
TRBJ2-6	TRBV11-2	.	.	CASSYRQDSLTGANVLTF	TGTGCCAGCAGCTACCGACAGGACTCCCTTACTGGGGCCAACGTCCTGACTTTC
TRBJ2-7	TRBV6-1	.	TRBD1	CASSAPDRATYEQYF	TGTGCCAGCAGTGCCCCGGACAGGGCGACCTACGAGCAGTACTTC
TRBJ2-1	TRBV11-2	.	.	CASSFERAEQFF	TGTGCCAGCAGCTTCGAGCGAGCTGAGCAGTTCTTC
TRBJ2-1	TRBV7-3	.	.	CASSRLGRYNEQFF	TGTGCCAGCAGCCGCCTGGGGCGGTACAATGAGCAGTTCTTC
TRBJ1-2	TRBV29-1	.	.	CSVEFAWRDGYTF	TGCAGCGTTGAATTTGCATGGAGGGATGGCTACACCTTC
TRBJ1-2	TRBV18	.	TRBD1	CASSPYTQGNSNYGYTF	TGTGCCAGCTCACCGTACACACAGGGGAACTCTAACTATGGCTACACCTTC
TRBJ2-1	TRBV5-4	.	TRBD2	CASSSNSGRVNEQFF	TGTGCCAGCAGCTCTAATAGCGGGAGAGTTAATGAGCAGTTCTTC
TRBJ1-1	TRBV28	once	TRBD1	CASSLYFPGTGGALNTEAFF	TGTGCCAGCAGTTTATATTTCCCCGGGACAGGGGGTGCGTTAAACACTGAAGCTTTCTTT
TRBJ1-1	TRBV5-1	.	.	CASSDGLNTEAFF	TGCGCCAGCAGCGACGGTTTAAACACTGAAGCTTTCTTT
TRBJ2-3	TRBV19	.	TRBD1	CASSIVQGASTDTQYF	TGTGCCAGTAGTATTGTACAGGGGGCTAGCACAGATACGCAGTATTTT
TRBJ1-1	TRBV5-8	.	.	CASSLGRGTEAFF	TGTGCCAGCAGCTTGGGTAGGGGGACTGAAGCTTTCTTT
TRBJ1-2	TRBV2	few	.	CASGGPEGNYGYTF	TGTGCCTCTGGGGGGCCGGAAGGTAACTATGGCTACACCTTC
TRBJ1-2	TRBV6-5	.	TRBD1	CASSFRDRGLSGYTF	TGTGCCAGCAGTTTCCGGGACAGGGGGCTATCTGGCTACACCTTC
TRBJ2-7	TRBV5-1	.	.	CASSFHDVSYEQYF	TGCGCCAGCAGCTTTCATGACGTCTCCTACGAGCAGTACTTC
TRBJ1-2	TRBV7-2	.	.	CASSLGQPSFNYGYTF	TGTGCCAGCAGCTTAGGACAGCCCAGCTTTAACTATGGCTACACCTTC
TRBJ2-3	TRBV5-6	.	.	CASSLSDTQYF	TGTGCCAGCAGCTTGAGTGATACGCAGTATTTT
TRBJ2-1	TRBV25-1	.	.	CASSEAAINEQFF	TGTGCCAGCAGTGAGGCAGCCATCAATGAGCAGTTCTTC
TRBJ2-7	TRBV5-4	.	TRBD1	CASSIDRDEQYF	TGTGCCAGCAGCATCGACAGGGACGAGCAGTACTTC
TRBJ2-5	TRBV28	.	TRBD1	CASSGQGGGQETQYF	TGTGCCAGCAGCGGACAGGGTGGGGGGCAAGAGACCCAGTACTTC
TRBJ2-1	TRBV18	.	TRBD2	CASSPLQAGTNNEQFF	TGTGCCAGCTCACCACTTCAAGCGGGGACCAACAATGAGCAGTTCTTC
TRBJ2-3	TRBV6-1	.	TRBD2	CASSISGMGSQYF	TGTGCCAGCAGCATTAGCGGGATGGGGTCGCAGTATTTT
TRBJ1-2	TRBV27	.	.	CASSLSAGSYGYTF	TGTGCCAGCAGTTTATCGGCAGGGAGCTATGGCTACACCTTC
TRBJ2-3	TRBV11-2	.	.	CASSLSKITDTQYF	TGTGCCAGCAGCTTATCTAAGATCACAGATACGCAGTATTTT
TRBJ1-1	TRBV6-1	.	.	CASSDGAADMNTEAFF	TGTGCCAGCAGTGATGGTGCAGCCGATATGAACACTGAAGCTTTCTTT
TRBJ2-7	TRBV21-1	.	.	CASSKRGFQKPYEQYF	TGTGCCAGCAGCAAAAGGGGGTTTCAGAAACCCTACGAGCAGTACTTC
TRBJ2-5	TRBV27	few	.	CASRGTGAGEETQYF	TGTGCCAGCAGGGGGACAGGCGCGGGAGAGGAGACCCAGTACTTC
TRBJ2-2	TRBV27	.	.	CASSFRTAWDTGELFF	TGTGCCAGCAGTTTCAGGACAGCTTGGGACACCGGGGAGCTGTTTTTT
TRBJ1-1	TRBV5-1	.	.	CASSLGRNTEAFF	TGCGCCAGCAGCTTGGGACGGAACACTGAAGCTTTCTTT
TRBJ2-6	TRBV5-8	.	.	CASTAVLGPSGANVLTF	TGTGCCAGCACCGCTGTTTTGGGGCCCTCTGGGGCCAACGTCCTGACTTTC
TRBJ2-7	TRBV5-1	few	.	CASSFRGDAYEQYF	TGCGCCAGCAGCTTTAGAGGGGACGCCTACGAGCAGTACTTC
TRBJ2-7	TRBV5-1	.	TRBD1	CASSWEGTGEAEQYF	TGCGCCAGCAGCTGGGAAGGGACAGGGGAGGCCGAGCAGTACTTC
TRBJ2-2	TRBV5-4	.	TRBD1	CASSSGQGRTGELFF	TGTGCCAGCAGCTCAGGACAGGGGCGAACCGGGGAGCTGTTTTTT
TRBJ2-2	TRBV2	.	.	CASKGGSSTGELFF	TGTGCCAGCAAGGGGGGCAGTAGTACCGGGGAGCTGTTTTTT
TRBJ2-5	TRBV9	.	.	CASSFGLEGRETQYF	TGTGCCAGCAGCTTCGGGTTGGAGGGGCGAGAGACCCAGTACTTC
TRBJ2-5	TRBV11-2	once	TRBD2	CASSLLAGGGETQYF	TGTGCCAGCAGCTTACTGGCGGGAGGAGGGGAGACCCAGTACTTC
TRBJ2-5	TRBV7-2	.	.	CASSLVGREETQYF	TGTGCCAGCAGCTTAGTGGGCAGAGAGGAGACCCAGTACTTC
TRBJ2-7	TRBV5-4	.	TRBD2	CASSLWTSGTADF	TGTGCCAGCAGCTTGTGGACTAGCGGGACCGCGGACTTC
TRBJ1-2	TRBV27	.	.	CASSLLQGDYGYTF	TGTGCCAGCAGTTTATTGCAGGGCGATTATGGCTACACCTTC
TRBJ1-4	TRBV4-1	.	.	CASRKGDENEKLFF	TGCGCCAGCAGGAAGGGGGACGAAAATGAAAAACTGTTTTTT
TRBJ1-2	TRBV19	.	.	CASSRANFYGYTF	TGTGCCAGTAGTAGGGCAAACTTCTATGGCTACACCTTC
TRBJ1-5	TRBV5-1	.	.	CASSFDGWNNQPQHF	TGCGCCAGCAGCTTCGACGGCTGGAACAATCAGCCCCAGCATTTT
TRBJ2-5	TRBV9	.	.	CASSIGPAGGETQYF	TGTGCCAGCAGCATAGGGCCCGCTGGGGGAGAGACCCAGTACTTC
TRBJ1-5	TRBV28	.	.	CAGSGFPKTSNQPQHF	TGTGCCGGATCGGGGTTTCCCAAAACCAGCAATCAGCCCCAGCATTTT
TRBJ2-1	TRBV9	.	TRBD2	CASSPWGGAGGANEQFF	TGTGCCAGCAGCCCCTGGGGAGGGGCGGGAGGAGCTAATGAGCAGTTCTTC